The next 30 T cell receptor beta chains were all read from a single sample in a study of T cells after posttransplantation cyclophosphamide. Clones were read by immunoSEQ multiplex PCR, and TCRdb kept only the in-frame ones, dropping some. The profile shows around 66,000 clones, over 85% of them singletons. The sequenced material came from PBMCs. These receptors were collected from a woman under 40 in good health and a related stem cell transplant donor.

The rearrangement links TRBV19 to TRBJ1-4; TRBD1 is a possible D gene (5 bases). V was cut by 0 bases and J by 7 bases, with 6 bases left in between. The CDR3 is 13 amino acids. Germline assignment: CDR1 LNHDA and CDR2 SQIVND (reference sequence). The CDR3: CASSIERGEKLFF. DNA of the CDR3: TGTGCCAGTAGTATAGAAAGGGGTGAAAAACTGTTTTTT.

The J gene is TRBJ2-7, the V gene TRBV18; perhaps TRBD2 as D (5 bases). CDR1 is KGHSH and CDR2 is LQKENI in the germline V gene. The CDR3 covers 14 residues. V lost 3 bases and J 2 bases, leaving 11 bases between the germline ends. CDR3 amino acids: CASSPPGWPYEQYF. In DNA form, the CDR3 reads TGTGCCAGCTCACCTCCGGGATGGCCCTACGAGCAGTACTTC.

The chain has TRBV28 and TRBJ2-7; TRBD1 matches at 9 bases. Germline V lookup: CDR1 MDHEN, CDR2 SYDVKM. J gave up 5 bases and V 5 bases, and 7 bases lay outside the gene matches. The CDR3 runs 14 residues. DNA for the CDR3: TGTGCCAGCAGTACAGGGGGCGCATTCCACGAGCAGTACTTC. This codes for CASSTGGAFHEQYF.

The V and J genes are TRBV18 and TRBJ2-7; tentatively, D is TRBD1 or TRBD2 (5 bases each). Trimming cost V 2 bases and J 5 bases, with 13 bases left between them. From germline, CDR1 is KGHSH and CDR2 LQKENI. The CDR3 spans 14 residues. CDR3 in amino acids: CASSPEIRDHEQYF. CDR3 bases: TGTGCCAGCTCACCAGAGATCAGGGACCACGAGCAGTACTTC.

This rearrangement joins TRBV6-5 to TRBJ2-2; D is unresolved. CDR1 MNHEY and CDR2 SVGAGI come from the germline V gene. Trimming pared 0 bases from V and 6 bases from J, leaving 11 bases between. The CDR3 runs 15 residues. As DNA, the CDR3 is TGTGCCAGCAGTTACTCGACATCTCGGGCCGGGGAGCTGTTTTTT. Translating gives CASSYSTSRAGELFF.

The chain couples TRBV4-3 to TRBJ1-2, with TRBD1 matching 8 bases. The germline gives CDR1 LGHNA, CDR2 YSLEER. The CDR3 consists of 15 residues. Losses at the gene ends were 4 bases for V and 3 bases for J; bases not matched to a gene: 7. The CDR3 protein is CASSLGRGRDYGYTF. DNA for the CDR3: TGCGCCAGCAGCCTAGGCAGGGGGCGAGACTATGGCTACACCTTC.

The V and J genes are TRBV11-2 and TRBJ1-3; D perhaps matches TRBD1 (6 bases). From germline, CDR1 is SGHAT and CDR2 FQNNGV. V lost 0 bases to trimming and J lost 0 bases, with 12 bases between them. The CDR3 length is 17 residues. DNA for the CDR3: TGTGCCAGCAGCTTAGATTGGACAGTGGGCTCTGGAAACACCATATATTTT. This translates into CASSLDWTVGSGNTIYF.

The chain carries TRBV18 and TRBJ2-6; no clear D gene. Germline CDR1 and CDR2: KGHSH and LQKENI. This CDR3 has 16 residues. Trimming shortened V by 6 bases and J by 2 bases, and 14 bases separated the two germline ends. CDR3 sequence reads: CASSYQVGTGANVLTF. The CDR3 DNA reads TGTGCCAGCTCCTACCAGGTTGGGACTGGGGCCAACGTCCTGACTTTC. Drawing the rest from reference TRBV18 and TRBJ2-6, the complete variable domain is NAGVMQNPRHLVRRRGQEARLRCSPMKGHSHVYWYRQLPEEGLKFMVYLQKENIIDESGMPKERFSAEFPKEGPSILRIQQVVRGDSAAYFCASSYQVGTGANVLTFGAGSRLTVL.

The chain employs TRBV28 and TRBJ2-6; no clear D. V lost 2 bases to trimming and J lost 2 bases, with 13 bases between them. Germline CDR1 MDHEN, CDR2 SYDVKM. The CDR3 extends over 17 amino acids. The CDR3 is CASSLEWVGAGANVLTF. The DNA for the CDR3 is TGTGCCAGCAGTTTAGAGTGGGTCGGAGCTGGGGCCAACGTCCTGACTTTC.

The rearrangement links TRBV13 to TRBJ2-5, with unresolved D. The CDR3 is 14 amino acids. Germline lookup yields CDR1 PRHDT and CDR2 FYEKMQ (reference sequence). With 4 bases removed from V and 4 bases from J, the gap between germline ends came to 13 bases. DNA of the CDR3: TGTGCCAGCAGCTCGCTGATCGCCCCAGAGACCCAGTACTTC. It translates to CASSSLIAPETQYF.

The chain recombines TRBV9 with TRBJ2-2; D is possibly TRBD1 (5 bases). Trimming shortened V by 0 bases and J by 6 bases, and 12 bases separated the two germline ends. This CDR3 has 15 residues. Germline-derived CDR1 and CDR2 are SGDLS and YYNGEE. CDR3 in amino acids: CASSVESGWAGELFF. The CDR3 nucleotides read TGTGCCAGCAGCGTAGAATCAGGGTGGGCCGGGGAGCTGTTTTTT.

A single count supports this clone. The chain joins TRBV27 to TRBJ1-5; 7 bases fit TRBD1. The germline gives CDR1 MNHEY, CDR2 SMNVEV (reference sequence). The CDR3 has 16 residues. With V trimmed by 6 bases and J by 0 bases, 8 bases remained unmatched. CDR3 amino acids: CASSPGAGGSNQPQHF. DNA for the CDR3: TGTGCCAGCAGCCCAGGGGCAGGGGGTAGCAATCAGCCCCAGCATTTT.

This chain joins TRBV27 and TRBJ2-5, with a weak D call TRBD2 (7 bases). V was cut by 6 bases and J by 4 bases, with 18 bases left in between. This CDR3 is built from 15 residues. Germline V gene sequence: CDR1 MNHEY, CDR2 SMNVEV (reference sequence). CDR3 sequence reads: CASSWGGLSTETQYF. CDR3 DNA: TGTGCCAGCAGCTGGGGGGGCCTTTCGACAGAGACCCAGTACTTC.

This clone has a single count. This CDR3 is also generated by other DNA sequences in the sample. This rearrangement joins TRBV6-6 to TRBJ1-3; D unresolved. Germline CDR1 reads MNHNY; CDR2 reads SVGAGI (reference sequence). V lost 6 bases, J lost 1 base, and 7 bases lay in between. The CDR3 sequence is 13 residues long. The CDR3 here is CASRVPSGNTIYF. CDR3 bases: TGTGCCAGCAGGGTGCCTTCTGGAAACACCATATATTTT.

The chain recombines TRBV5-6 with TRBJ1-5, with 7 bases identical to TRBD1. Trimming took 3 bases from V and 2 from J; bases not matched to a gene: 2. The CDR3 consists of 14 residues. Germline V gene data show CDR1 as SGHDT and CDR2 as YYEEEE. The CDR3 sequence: CASSSTGGNQPQHF. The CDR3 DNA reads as TGTGCCAGCAGCTCCACAGGGGGCAATCAGCCCCAGCATTTT.

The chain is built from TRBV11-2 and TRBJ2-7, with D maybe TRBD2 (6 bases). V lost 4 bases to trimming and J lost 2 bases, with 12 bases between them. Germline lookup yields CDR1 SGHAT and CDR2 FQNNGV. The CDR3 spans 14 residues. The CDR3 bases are TGTGCCAGCAGCTGGGGACTCGGCCCCTACGAGCAGTACTTC. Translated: CASSWGLGPYEQYF.

The CDR3: CASSRGRANNEKLFF. CDR3 DNA: TGTGCCAGCAGCCGGGGCAGGGCCAATAATGAAAAACTGTTTTTT. The V gene is TRBV7-2, the J gene TRBJ1-4, with D maybe TRBD1 (5 bases). The germline V and J ends were trimmed by 5 bases and 4 bases, with 14 bases remaining between them. The length of the CDR3 is 15 residues. CDR1 is SGHTA, CDR2 FQGNSA, per germline.

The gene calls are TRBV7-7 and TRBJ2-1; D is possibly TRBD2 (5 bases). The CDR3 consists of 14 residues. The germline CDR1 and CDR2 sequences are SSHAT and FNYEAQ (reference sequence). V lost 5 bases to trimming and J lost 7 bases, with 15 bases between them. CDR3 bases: TGTGCCAGCAGCCCGCAACCTAGCCTAAATGAGCAGTTCTTC. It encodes CASSPQPSLNEQFF.

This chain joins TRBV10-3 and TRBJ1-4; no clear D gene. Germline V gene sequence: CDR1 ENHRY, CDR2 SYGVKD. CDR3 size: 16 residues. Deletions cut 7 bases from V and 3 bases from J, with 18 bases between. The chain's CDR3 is CAIKERLDGANEKLFF. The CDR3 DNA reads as TGTGCCATCAAGGAGAGACTGGACGGCGCTAATGAAAAACTGTTTTTT.

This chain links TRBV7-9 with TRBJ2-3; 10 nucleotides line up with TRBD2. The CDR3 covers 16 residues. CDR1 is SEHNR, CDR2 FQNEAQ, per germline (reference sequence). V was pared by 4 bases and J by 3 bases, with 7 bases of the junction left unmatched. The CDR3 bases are TGTGCCAGCAGCTCCCGAGCGGGGGGGCCGACAGATACGCAGTATTTT. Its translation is CASSSRAGGPTDTQYF. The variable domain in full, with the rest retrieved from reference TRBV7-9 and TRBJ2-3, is DTGVSQNPRHKITKRGQNVTFRCDPISEHNRLYWYRQTLGQGPEFLTYFQNEAQLEKSRLLSDRFSAERPKGSFSTLEIQRTEQGDSAMYLCASSSRAGGPTDTQYFGPGTRLTVL.

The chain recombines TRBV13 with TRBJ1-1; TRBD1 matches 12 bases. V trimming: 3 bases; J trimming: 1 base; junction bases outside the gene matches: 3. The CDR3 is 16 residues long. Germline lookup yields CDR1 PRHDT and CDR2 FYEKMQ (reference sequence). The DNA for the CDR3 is TGTGCCAGCAGCTTGGGACAGGGGGCGACGAACACTGAAGCTTTCTTT. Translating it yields CASSLGQGATNTEAFF.

The CDR3 DNA follows: TGTGCCATCAGTGAGTACGGGGGCAGAAGCACTGAAGCTTTCTTT. The encoded protein is CAISEYGGRSTEAFF. The chain combines TRBV10-3 with TRBJ1-1, with a tentative D call TRBD1 (6 bases). Looked up from germline, CDR1 is ENHRY and CDR2 is SYGVKD. Trimming took 1 base from V and 4 from J, leaving 13 bases between them. This CDR3 is 15 amino acids long.

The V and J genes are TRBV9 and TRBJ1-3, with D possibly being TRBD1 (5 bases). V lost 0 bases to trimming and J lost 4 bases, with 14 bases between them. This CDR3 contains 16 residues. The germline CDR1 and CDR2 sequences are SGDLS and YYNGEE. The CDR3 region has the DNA TGTGCCAGCAGCGTAGGGGACTTGGCCTGGGGAAACACCATATATTTT. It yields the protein CASSVGDLAWGNTIYF.

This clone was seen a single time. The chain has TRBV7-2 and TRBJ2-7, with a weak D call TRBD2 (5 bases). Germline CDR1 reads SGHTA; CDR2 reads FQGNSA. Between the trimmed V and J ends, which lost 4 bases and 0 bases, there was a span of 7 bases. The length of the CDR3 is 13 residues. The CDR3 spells CASSWAGSYEQYF. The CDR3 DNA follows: TGTGCCAGCAGCTGGGCGGGCTCCTACGAGCAGTACTTC. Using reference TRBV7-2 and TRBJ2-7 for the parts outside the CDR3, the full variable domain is GAGVSQSPSNKVTEKGKDVELRCDPISGHTALYWYRQSLGQGLEFLIYFQGNSAPDKSGLPSDRFSAERTGGSVSTLTIQRTQQEDSAVYLCASSWAGSYEQYFGPGTRLTVT.

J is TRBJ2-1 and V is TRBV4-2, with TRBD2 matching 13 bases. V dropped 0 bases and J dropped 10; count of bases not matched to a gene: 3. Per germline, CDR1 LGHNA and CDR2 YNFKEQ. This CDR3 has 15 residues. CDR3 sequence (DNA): TGTGCCAGCAGCCAAGAACTAGCGGGGGGGTGGGAGCAGTTCTTC. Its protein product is CASSQELAGGWEQFF.

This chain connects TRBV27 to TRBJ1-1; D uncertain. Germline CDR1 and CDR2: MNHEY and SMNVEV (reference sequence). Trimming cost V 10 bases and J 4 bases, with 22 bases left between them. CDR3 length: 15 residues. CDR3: CATARSVTWGTEAFF. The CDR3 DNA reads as TGTGCCACCGCAAGGAGCGTGACCTGGGGCACTGAAGCTTTCTTT.

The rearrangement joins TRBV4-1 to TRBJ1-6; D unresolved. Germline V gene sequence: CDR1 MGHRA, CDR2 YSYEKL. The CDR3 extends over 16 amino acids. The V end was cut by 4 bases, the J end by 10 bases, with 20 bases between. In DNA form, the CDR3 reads TGCGCCAGCAGCCGGGATCGAGGGCTTGTCAACTCACCCCTCCACTTT. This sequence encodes CASSRDRGLVNSPLHF.

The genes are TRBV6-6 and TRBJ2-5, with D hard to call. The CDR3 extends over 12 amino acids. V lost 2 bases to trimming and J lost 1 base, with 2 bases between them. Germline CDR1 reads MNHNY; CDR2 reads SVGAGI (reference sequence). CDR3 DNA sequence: TGTGCCAGCAGTTACGGCCAAGAGACCCAGTACTTC. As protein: CASSYGQETQYF.

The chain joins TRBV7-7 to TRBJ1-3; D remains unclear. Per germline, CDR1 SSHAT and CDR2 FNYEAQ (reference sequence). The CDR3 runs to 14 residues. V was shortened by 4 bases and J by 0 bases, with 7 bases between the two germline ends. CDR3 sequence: CASSSGISGNTIYF. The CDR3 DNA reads TGTGCCAGCAGCTCTGGTATCTCTGGAAACACCATATATTTT.

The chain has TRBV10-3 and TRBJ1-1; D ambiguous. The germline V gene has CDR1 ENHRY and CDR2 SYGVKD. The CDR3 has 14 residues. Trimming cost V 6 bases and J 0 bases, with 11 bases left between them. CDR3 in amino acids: CAISLDQLNTEAFF. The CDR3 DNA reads TGTGCCATCAGCCTCGATCAGCTGAACACTGAAGCTTTCTTT.